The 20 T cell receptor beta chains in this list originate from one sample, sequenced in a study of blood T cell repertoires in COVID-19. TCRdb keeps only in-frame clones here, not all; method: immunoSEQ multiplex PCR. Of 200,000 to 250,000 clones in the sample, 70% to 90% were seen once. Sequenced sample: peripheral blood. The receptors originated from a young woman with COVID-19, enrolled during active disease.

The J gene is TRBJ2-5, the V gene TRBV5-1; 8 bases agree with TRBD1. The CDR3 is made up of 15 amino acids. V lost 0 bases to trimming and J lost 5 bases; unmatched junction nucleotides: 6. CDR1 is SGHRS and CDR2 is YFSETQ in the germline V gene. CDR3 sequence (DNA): TGCGCCAGCAGCTTGGTTGCAGGGGGCGGCGAGACCCAGTACTTC. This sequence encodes CASSLVAGGGETQYF.

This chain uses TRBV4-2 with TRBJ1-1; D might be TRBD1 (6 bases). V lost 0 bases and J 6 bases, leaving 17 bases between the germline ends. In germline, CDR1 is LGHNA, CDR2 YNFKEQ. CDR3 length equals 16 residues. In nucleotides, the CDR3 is TGTGCCAGCAGCCAAGAATATCAGGGGAGTGGGTCTGAAGCTTTCTTT. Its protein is CASSQEYQGSGSEAFF.

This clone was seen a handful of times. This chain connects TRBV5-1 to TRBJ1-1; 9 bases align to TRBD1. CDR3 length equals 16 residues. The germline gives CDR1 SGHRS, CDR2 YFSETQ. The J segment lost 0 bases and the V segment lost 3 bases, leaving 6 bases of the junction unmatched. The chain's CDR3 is CASSWGQGRVNTEAFF. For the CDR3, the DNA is TGCGCCAGCAGCTGGGGACAGGGTAGGGTGAACACTGAAGCTTTCTTT.

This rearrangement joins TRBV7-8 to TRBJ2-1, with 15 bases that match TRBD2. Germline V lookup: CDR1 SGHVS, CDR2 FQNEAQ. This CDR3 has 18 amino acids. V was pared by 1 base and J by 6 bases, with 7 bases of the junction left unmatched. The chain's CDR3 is CASSLEGTSGRPRNEQFF. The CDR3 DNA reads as TGTGCCAGCAGCTTAGAAGGGACTAGCGGGAGGCCCCGCAATGAGCAGTTCTTC. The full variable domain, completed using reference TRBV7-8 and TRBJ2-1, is GAGVSQSPRYKVAKRGQDVALRCDPISGHVSLFWYQQALGQGPEFLTYFQNEAQLDKSGLPSDRFFAERPEGSVSTLKIQRTQQEDSAVYLCASSLEGTSGRPRNEQFFGPGTRLTVL.

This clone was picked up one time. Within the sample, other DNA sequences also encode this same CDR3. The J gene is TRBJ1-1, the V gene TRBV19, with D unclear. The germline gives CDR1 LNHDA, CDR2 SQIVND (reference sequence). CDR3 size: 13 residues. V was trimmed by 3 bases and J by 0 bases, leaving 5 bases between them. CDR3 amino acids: CASSISVNTEAFF. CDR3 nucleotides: TGTGCCAGTAGTATCTCCGTGAACACTGAAGCTTTCTTT. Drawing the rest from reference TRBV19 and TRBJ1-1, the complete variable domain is DGGITQSPKYLFRKEGQNVTLSCEQNLNHDAMYWYRQDPGQGLRLIYYSQIVNDFQKGDIAEGYSVSREKKESFPLTVTSAQKNPTAFYLCASSISVNTEAFFGQGTRLTVV.

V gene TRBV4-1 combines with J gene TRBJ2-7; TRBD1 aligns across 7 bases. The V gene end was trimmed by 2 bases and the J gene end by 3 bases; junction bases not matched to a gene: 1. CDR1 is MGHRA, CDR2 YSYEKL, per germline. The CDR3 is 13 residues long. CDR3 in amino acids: CASSQPGGYEQYF. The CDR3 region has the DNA TGCGCCAGCAGCCAACCAGGGGGCTACGAGCAGTACTTC.

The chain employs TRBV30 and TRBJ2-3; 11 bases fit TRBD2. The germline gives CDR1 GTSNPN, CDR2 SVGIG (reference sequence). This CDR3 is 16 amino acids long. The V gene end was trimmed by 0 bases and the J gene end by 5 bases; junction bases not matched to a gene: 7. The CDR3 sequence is CAWSVLTGLAGDTQYF. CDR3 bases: TGTGCCTGGAGTGTCCTAACAGGACTAGCGGGAGATACGCAGTATTTT.

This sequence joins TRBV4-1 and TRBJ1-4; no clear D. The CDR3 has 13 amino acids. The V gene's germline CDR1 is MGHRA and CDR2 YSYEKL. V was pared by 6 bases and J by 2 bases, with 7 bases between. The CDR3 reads CASRRGTNEKLFF. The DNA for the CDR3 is TGCGCCAGCAGGAGAGGTACTAATGAAAAACTGTTTTTT.

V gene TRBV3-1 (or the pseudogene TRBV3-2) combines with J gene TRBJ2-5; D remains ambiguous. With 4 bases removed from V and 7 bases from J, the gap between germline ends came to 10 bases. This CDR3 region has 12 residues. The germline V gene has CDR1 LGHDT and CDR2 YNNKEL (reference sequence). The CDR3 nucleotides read TGTGCCAGCAGCCTACGATCCGGGACCCAGTACTTC. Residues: CASSLRSGTQYF.

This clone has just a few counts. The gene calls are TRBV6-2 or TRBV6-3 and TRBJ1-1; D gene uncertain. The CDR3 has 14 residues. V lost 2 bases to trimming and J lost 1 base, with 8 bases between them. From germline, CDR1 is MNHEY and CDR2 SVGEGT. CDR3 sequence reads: CASSYTVSNTEAFF. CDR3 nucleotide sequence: TGTGCCAGCAGTTACACAGTCTCGAACACTGAAGCTTTCTTT.

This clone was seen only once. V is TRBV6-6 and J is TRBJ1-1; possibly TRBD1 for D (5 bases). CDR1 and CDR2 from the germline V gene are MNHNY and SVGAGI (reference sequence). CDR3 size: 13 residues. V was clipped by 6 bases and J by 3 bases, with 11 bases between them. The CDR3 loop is CASRAGLHTEAFF. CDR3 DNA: TGTGCCAGCAGGGCAGGGTTGCACACTGAAGCTTTCTTT.

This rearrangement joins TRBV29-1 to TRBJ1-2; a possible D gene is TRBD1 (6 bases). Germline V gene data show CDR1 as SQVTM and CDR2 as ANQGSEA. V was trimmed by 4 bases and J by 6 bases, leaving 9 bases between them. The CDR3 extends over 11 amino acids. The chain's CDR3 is CSVGGGHGYTF. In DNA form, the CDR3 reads TGCAGCGTTGGGGGGGGCCATGGCTACACCTTC. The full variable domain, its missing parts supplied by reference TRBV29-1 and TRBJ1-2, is SAVISQKPSRDICQRGTSLTIQCQVDSQVTMMFWYRQQPGQSLTLIATANQGSEATYESGFVIDKFPISRPNLTFSTLTVSNMSPEDSSIYLCSVGGGHGYTFGSGTRLTVV.

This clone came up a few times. The CDR3 DNA reads TGTGCCAGCAGTTACCTTCAACAGCCAGGAGGAAACACCATATATTTT. Its translation: CASSYLQQPGGNTIYF. The gene calls are TRBV6-2 or TRBV6-3 and TRBJ1-3; D not resolved. V lost 2 bases and J lost 4, with 15 bases in between. Looked up from germline, CDR1 is MNHEY and CDR2 is SVGEGT. CDR3 length equals 16 residues.

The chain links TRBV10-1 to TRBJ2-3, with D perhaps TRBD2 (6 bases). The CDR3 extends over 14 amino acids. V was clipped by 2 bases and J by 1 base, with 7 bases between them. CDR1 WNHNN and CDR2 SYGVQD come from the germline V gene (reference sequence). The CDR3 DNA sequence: TGCGCCAGCAGTGAGACGGGGGGCACAGATACGCAGTATTTT. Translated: CASSETGGTDTQYF.

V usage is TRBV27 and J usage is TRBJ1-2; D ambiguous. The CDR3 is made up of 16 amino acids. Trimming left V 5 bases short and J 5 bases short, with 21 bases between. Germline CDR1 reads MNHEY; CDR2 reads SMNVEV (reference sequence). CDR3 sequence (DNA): TGTGCCAGCAGTCCTTCCTCGTCCGCCTCGGGTTATGGCTACACCTTC. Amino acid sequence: CASSPSSSASGYGYTF.

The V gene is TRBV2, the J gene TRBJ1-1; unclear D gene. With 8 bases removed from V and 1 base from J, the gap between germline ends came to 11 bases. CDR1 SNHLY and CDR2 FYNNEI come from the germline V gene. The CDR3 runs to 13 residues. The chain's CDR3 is CASVPEQNTEAFF. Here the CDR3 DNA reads TGTGCCAGCGTCCCCGAACAGAACACTGAAGCTTTCTTT.

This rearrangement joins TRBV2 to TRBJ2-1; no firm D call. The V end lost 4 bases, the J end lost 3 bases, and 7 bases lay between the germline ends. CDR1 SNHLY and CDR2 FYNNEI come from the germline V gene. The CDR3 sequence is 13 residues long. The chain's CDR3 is CASSGLIYNEQFF. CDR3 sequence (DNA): TGTGCCAGCAGTGGACTGATCTACAATGAGCAGTTCTTC.

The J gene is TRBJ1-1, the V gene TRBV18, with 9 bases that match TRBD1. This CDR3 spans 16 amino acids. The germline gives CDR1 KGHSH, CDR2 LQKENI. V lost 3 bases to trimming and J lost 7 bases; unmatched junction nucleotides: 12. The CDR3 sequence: CASSPNTGTGSLEAFF. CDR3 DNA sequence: TGTGCCAGCTCACCTAACACCGGGACAGGGTCCCTTGAAGCTTTCTTT.

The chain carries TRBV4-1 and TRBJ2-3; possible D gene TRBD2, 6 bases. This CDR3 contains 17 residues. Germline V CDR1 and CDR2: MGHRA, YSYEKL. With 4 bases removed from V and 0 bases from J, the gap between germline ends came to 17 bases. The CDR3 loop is CASSLRQVAGSTDTQYF. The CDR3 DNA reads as TGCGCCAGCAGCCTGCGGCAGGTGGCGGGGAGCACAGATACGCAGTATTTT.

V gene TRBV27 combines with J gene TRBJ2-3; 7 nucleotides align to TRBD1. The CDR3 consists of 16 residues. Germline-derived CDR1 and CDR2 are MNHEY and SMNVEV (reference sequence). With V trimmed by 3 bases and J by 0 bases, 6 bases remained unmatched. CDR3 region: CASSLGQSSSTDTQYF. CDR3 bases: TGTGCCAGCAGTTTGGGACAGTCCTCTAGCACAGATACGCAGTATTTT.